This T cell receptor beta chain was profiled in a study of CD8+ T cells in alopecia areata. Study-wide context: Oral tofacitinib (5 to 10 mg twice daily) was administered to treated patients. The duration of tofacitinib was 6 to 18 months, with 6 months off drug afterward. Study results and limitations: Sequencing of scalp samples also captures resident alphabeta T cells of normal skin. Scalp clonality, together with expanded CD8+ clones among the top 100, fell significantly with tofacitinib.

Comment on this clone: The antigen is undetermined.

The treatment denotes: oral pan-JAK inhibitor, 5-10 mg twice daily. After isolation, RNA underwent reverse transcription to generate cDNA as the sequencing template. Sequenced by immunoSEQ multiplex PCR; TCRdb stores in-frame clones only, minus some. The repertoire holds over 150,000 clones, about 55% seen once, with 11% in the top ten. The CDR3 has 11 residues. Germline CDR1 SQVTM, CDR2 ANQGSEA. The V end was cut by 7 bases, the J end by 2 bases, with 8 bases between. This TCR came from a human donor with alopecia areata. Specimen: CD8+ T cells sorted from blood, collected at week 24, from a patient treated with tofacitinib. The rearrangement links TRBV29-1 to TRBJ1-1; D remains unclear. CDR3 in amino acids: CSDDSNTEAFF. CDR3 nucleotide sequence: TGCAGCGACGACTCTAACACTGAAGCTTTCTTT.